This T cell receptor (beta chain) was sequenced in a study of cytomegalovirus exposure and HLA in healthy donors. About this clone: Its cognate antigen is unknown.

Points from the study as a whole: Across donors, most TCRs were seen rarely, yet some public ones were widespread. Specific recognition of CMV antigens was confirmed in vitro for a few chains (all CMV-associated). Using the classifier, cytomegalovirus status was reportedly diagnosed with high specificity and sensitivity.

From the roughly 120-subject validation cohort, which was separate from the roughly 680-subject first cohort, the donors were drawn. The CDR3 length is 15 residues. Trimming shortened V by 0 bases and J by 8 bases, and 14 bases separated the two germline ends. The germline V gene encodes CDR1 LGHNA and CDR2 YSLEER. Clones were sequenced by immunoSEQ multiplex PCR, and TCRdb holds only the in-frame ones, with some missing. The profile covers under 400,000 clones, with approximately 85% appearing a single time and more than 0.95% taken by the ten largest. The chain has TRBV4-3 and TRBJ2-1; the D gene is possibly TRBD1 (6 bases). The sequence came from a man aged 30-40 years in good health and CMV-seronegative. Sequencing input: PBMCs. The CDR3 is CASSQDSRGRDEQFF. DNA for the CDR3: TGCGCCAGCAGCCAAGATAGCAGGGGCAGGGATGAGCAGTTCTTC.